This entry lists 6 T cell receptor beta chains sequenced from one sample in a study of PD-L1 blockade in urothelial cancer. Noted time point: peripheral blood 6 weeks after treatment start. Using immunoSEQ multiplex PCR, the repertoire was profiled, and TCRdb retains in-frame clones only, with some absent. The data show approximately 110,000 clones, under 95% seen once. The specimen was PBMCs, collected around atezolizumab (anti-PD-L1) treatment. The receptors derive from a man aged 55-75 years with urothelial cancer.

The V call is TRBV29-1, the J call TRBJ1-2, with 7 nucleotides matching TRBD1. The CDR3 has 13 amino acids. V dropped 4 bases and J dropped 7; count of bases not matched to a gene: 9. CDR1 and CDR2 from the germline V gene are SQVTM and ANQGSEA. Here the CDR3 reads CSVGLIGGGGYTF. The CDR3 region has the DNA TGCAGCGTTGGGTTGATAGGGGGCGGTGGCTACACCTTC.

As for this clone: Given the absence of the conserved phenylalanine or tryptophan at the CDR3 end, a read error is likely. No DNA is shown, since the ends of the CDR3 on it are uncertain; the CDR3 is the one TCRdb lists. The chain couples TRBV10-3 to TRBJ1-2; the table calls TRBD1, which could not be checked here. In germline, CDR1 is ENHRY, CDR2 SYGVKD. The CDR3 has 13 amino acids, counting both end residues. The CDR3 loop reads CAISDPGTGVPQL.

The chain employs TRBV5-3 and TRBJ2-7; weak D call: TRBD2 (6 bases). TRBV5-3 is an open reading frame, and its role is uncertain. V shed 2 bases and J shed 1 base, with 13 bases lying between them. The CDR3 runs to 15 residues. The DNA of the CDR3 is TGTGCCAGAAGCTTCACGGGAGACGGGTCCTACGAGCAGTACTTC. It translates to CARSFTGDGSYEQYF.

The CDR3 is CASSGQDSNQPQHF. CDR3 sequence (DNA): TGTGCCAGCTCCGGACAGGATAGCAATCAGCCCCAGCATTTT. The chain uses TRBV2 and TRBJ1-5; 7 positions agree with TRBD1. The CDR3 contains 14 residues. Per germline, CDR1 SNHLY and CDR2 FYNNEI. Unmatched junction bases numbered 4, after V lost 8 bases and J lost 0 bases.

The rearrangement uses TRBV4-1 and TRBJ2-3, with 7 bases matching TRBD2. The CDR3 sequence is 18 residues long. V shed 0 bases, J shed 3 bases, and the junction held 12 bases outside the gene matches. The germline gives CDR1 MGHRA, CDR2 YSYEKL. CDR3 nucleotide sequence: TGCGCCAGCAGCCAAGATGTCTTGAGGGGAGGGGCGACAGATACGCAGTATTTT. Protein: CASSQDVLRGGATDTQYF.

V usage is TRBV6-6 and J usage is TRBJ2-7; 7 bases are a match to TRBD2. Germline assignment: CDR1 MNHNY and CDR2 SVGAGI (reference sequence). J was trimmed by 2 bases and V by 8 bases; bases with no gene match: 6. The CDR3 length is 13 residues. The CDR3 protein is CASGGGSTYEQYF. The CDR3 bases are TGTGCCAGCGGTGGCGGGAGTACCTACGAGCAGTACTTC.